A selection of T cell receptor beta chains follows, all from one sample in a study of cytomegalovirus exposure and HLA in healthy donors. Generated by immunoSEQ multiplex PCR, the TCRdb table keeps only in-frame clones and is missing some. The table shows about 180,000 clones, with 70% to 85% occurring only once. Sequencing used PBMCs. These receptors all stem from a woman in her forties in good health and CMV-seronegative. Both conserved end residues are part of each CDR3. A D gene is named only where the DNA matches it firmly. Clone size is given for some rows only: seen once, a few or many times, or a class if the clone is expanded.

d_gene	v_gene	abundance	j_gene	CDR3nt	CDR3aa
-	TRBV7-3	-	TRBJ1-2	TGTGCCAGCAGCCCTATGACTCGGCGGTATGGCTACACCTTC	CASSPMTRRYGYTF
TRBD1	TRBV7-8	-	TRBJ2-7	TGTGCCAGCAGCTGGACAGGGGGAGACGAGCAGTACTTC	CASSWTGGDEQYF
TRBD1	TRBV19	-	TRBJ1-1	TGTGCCAGTAGTCCGGCGGACAGGGTGGTGAACACTGAAGCTTTCTTT	CASSPADRVVNTEAFF
-	TRBV29-1	few	TRBJ2-2	TGCAGCGTTTCGCCGGCCGGGGAGCTGTTTTTT	CSVSPAGELFF
TRBD2	TRBV7-3	-	TRBJ2-2	TGTGCCAGCAGCTTCAGTCTAGCGGGAACCGGGGAGCTGTTTTTT	CASSFSLAGTGELFF
TRBD2	TRBV11-2	-	TRBJ2-1	TGTGCCAGCAGCTTACAGGGACTAGCGGGGGGTATTAGGATCAATGAGCAGTTCTTC	CASSLQGLAGGIRINEQFF
-	TRBV11-2	-	TRBJ2-7	TGTGCCAGCAGCCTCCAGGGCTCCTACGAGCAGTACTTC	CASSLQGSYEQYF
-	TRBV18	-	TRBJ2-1	TGTGCCAGCTCACCACCCAGCTCCTACAATGAGCAGTTCTTC	CASSPPSSYNEQFF
-	TRBV13	few	TRBJ1-6	TGTGCCAGCAGCTTAGGAACAGGGACGGCATCACCCCTCCACTTT	CASSLGTGTASPLHF
-	TRBV9	-	TRBJ2-1	TGTGCCAGCAGCGTAGACGGGGTGGTGAGGAATGAGCAGTTCTTC	CASSVDGVVRNEQFF
TRBD1	TRBV5-4	-	TRBJ2-7	TGTGCCAGCAGCGCTGGGAACAGGGGAAGCTCCTACGAGCAGTACTTC	CASSAGNRGSSYEQYF
-	TRBV5-1	-	TRBJ2-1	TGCGCCAGCAGCACGCCGAGCTCCTACAATGAGCAGTTCTTC	CASSTPSSYNEQFF
-	TRBV30	-	TRBJ1-1	TGTGCCTGGAGTGTACCTCCCTCCGGTGCCGAAGCTTTCTTT	CAWSVPPSGAEAFF
TRBD2	TRBV7-8	few	TRBJ2-2	TGTGCCAGCAGCTTTCAGGGACTAGCGGGGGGCCCCGGGGAGCTGTTTTTT	CASSFQGLAGGPGELFF
TRBD1	TRBV5-1	-	TRBJ1-4	TGCGCCAGCAGCTTGGGCTTACAGGGGCCACTAACTAATGAAAAACTGTTTTTT	CASSLGLQGPLTNEKLFF
-	TRBV6-4	-	TRBJ2-4	TGTGCCAGCAGTGAGAGGAGGGGAAACATTCAGTACTTC	CASSERRGNIQYF
-	TRBV30	-	TRBJ1-4	TGTGCCTGGAGTTCAACCGGGACAATAGGTGAAAAACTGTTTTTT	CAWSSTGTIGEKLFF
-	TRBV7-9	-	TRBJ2-3	TGTTCCAGCAGCTTCGATCGGGATACGCAGTATTTT	CSSSFDRDTQYF
-	TRBV11-3	-	TRBJ1-2	TGTGCCAGCAGCTTAGGGACAGACTATGGCTACACCTTC	CASSLGTDYGYTF
TRBD2	TRBV7-2	-	TRBJ2-7	TGTGCCAGCAGCCCCCTCTGGGGGGGTGAGGAGCAGTACTTC	CASSPLWGGEEQYF
-	TRBV10-3	-	TRBJ2-3	TGTGCCATCAGTGAGGCAGGGTCAGATACGCAGTATTTT	CAISEAGSDTQYF
TRBD1	TRBV18	-	TRBJ2-3	TGTGCCAGCTCACCGACAGGGTCGGACACAGATACGCAGTATTTT	CASSPTGSDTDTQYF
TRBD1	TRBV19	-	TRBJ1-2	TGTGCCAGTACCGCGACAGGGGGTAGGGTCTACACCTTC	CASTATGGRVYTF
-	TRBV7-2	-	TRBJ2-5	TGTGCCAGCAGATACACAGGGAAAGAGACCCAGTACTTC	CASRYTGKETQYF
-	TRBV5-4	-	TRBJ2-7	TGTGCCAGCAGCTTGGACCAGCCGGGGGAGCAGTACTTC	CASSLDQPGEQYF
TRBD1	TRBV6-1	few	TRBJ1-2	TGTGCCAGCGCAGAAGGACAGGCTAGCTACACCTTC	CASAEGQASYTF
-	TRBV9	-	TRBJ2-1	TGTGCCACCGCCGGGGGATCCTCCTACAATGAGCAGTTCTTC	CATAGGSSYNEQFF
TRBD1	TRBV5-6	-	TRBJ2-5	TGTGCCAGCAGCAGGACAGGGAGGCCAGTGGGAGAGACCCAGTACTTC	CASSRTGRPVGETQYF
-	TRBV30	-	TRBJ2-2	TGTGCCTGGAGTGTCGGGAACACCGGGGAGCTGTTTTTT	CAWSVGNTGELFF
-	TRBV11-3	-	TRBJ1-2	TGTGCCAGCAGCCTTAAACAGGGCGCCTATGGCTACACCTTC	CASSLKQGAYGYTF
TRBD1	TRBV6-5	-	TRBJ1-2	TGTGCCAGCAAGGACAGGGGTCGGAATGGCTACACCTTC	CASKDRGRNGYTF
-	TRBV11-2	-	TRBJ2-3	TGTGCCAGCAGCTTAGTCCAGGGGCCAGATACGCAGTATTTT	CASSLVQGPDTQYF
-	TRBV7-2	-	TRBJ2-1	TGTGCCAGCAGCTACTCGGCGGGGGAGCAGTTCTTC	CASSYSAGEQFF
-	TRBV5-4	-	TRBJ1-2	TGTGCGACCCATAGGGAGCAACTCTATGGCTACACCTTC	CATHREQLYGYTF
TRBD1	TRBV5-1	-	TRBJ1-1	TGCGCCAGCAGCGTCCGGGACAGTGAAGCTTTCTTT	CASSVRDSEAFF
TRBD1	TRBV29-1	once	TRBJ1-3	TGCAGCGAACCGGACAGGCACGGAGGAAACACCATATATTTT	CSEPDRHGGNTIYF
-	TRBV15	-	TRBJ1-1	TGTGCCACCAGCCCCCGGGTCAGGGGACGAACTGAAGCTTTCTTT	CATSPRVRGRTEAFF
-	TRBV30	-	TRBJ1-2	TGTGCCTGGAGTTCCAGGGTGTATGGCTACACCTTC	CAWSSRVYGYTF
-	TRBV7-5	-	TRBJ2-1	TGTGCCAGAAGCTTAGCGGGAAGACGGATGAATGAGCAGTTCTTC	CARSLAGRRMNEQFF
-	TRBV6-1	-	TRBJ1-2	TGTGCCAGCAGTGCCGACTCACCGCGGGGCTACACCTTC	CASSADSPRGYTF
TRBD2	TRBV27	once	TRBJ2-7	TGTGCCAGCAGGCCATGGGGACTAGCGGGAAGCTCCTACGAGCAGTACTTC	CASRPWGLAGSSYEQYF
-	TRBV7-3	-	TRBJ2-7	TGTGCCAGCAGCTTAATTCACACAGATATCTACGAGCAGTACTTC	CASSLIHTDIYEQYF
TRBD2	TRBV9	-	TRBJ2-1	TGTGCCAGCAGCGTAAGCCCTAGCGGTTACAATGAGCAGTTCTTC	CASSVSPSGYNEQFF
-	TRBV5-4	few	TRBJ1-1	TGTGCCAGCAGCTTGAATGCGGACACTGAAGCTTTCTTT	CASSLNADTEAFF
TRBD1	TRBV4-3	-	TRBJ1-1	TGCGCCAGCAGCCAAAATCTGGGACAGTCGGGACCAGCTTTCTTT	CASSQNLGQSGPAFF
TRBD1	TRBV29-1	-	TRBJ2-7	TGCAGCGTTGAGGCTCAGGGGGCGGCCTACGAGCAGTACTTC	CSVEAQGAAYEQYF
-	TRBV19	-	TRBJ2-6	TGTGCCACCCGCAGTGGCTCTGGGGCCAACGTCCTGACTTTC	CATRSGSGANVLTF
-	TRBV4-1	-	TRBJ1-5	TGCGCCAGCAGCCAAGATCGAGGGAGCAATCAGCCCCAGCATTTT	CASSQDRGSNQPQHF
-	TRBV11-2	-	TRBJ1-1	TGTGCCAGCAGGCTAGGACATTGGAACACTGAAGCTTTCTTT	CASRLGHWNTEAFF
TRBD2	TRBV19	-	TRBJ2-1	TGTGCCAGTAGTATGAGCGGGGCGGGCGGGATAAATGAGCAGTTCTTC	CASSMSGAGGINEQFF
TRBD1	TRBV9	-	TRBJ1-1	TGTGCCAGCAGCGTACAAACAGGGGGCCCACAAACTGAAGCTTTCTTT	CASSVQTGGPQTEAFF
-	TRBV30	-	TRBJ2-2	TGTAGCAGGAGGCGGCATACGAACACCGGGGAGCTGTTTTTT	CSRRRHTNTGELFF
TRBD2	TRBV13	-	TRBJ2-1	TGTGCCAGCAGCAGAGAGCCACGACTAGCGGTCTACAATGAGCAGTTCTTC	CASSREPRLAVYNEQFF